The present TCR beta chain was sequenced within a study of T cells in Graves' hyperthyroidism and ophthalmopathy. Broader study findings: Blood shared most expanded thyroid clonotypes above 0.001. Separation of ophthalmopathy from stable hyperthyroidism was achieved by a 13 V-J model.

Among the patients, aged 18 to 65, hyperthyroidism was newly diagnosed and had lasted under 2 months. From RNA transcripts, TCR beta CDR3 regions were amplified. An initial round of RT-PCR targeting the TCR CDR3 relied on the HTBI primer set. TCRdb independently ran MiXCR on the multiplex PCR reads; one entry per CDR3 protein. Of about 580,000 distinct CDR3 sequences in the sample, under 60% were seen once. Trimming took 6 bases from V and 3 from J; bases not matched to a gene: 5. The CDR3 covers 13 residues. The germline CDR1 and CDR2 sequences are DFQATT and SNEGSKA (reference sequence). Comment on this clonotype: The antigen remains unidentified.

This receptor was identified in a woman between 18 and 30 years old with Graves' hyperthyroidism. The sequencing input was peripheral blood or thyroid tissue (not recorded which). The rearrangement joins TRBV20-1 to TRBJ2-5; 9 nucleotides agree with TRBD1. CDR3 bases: TGCAGTGCACAACAGGGGGCGGAAGAGACCCAGTACTTC. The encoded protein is CSAQQGAEETQYF.